These T cell receptor beta chains were read from a single sample in a study of response to subunit inactivated influenza vaccine. TCRdb processed the RT-PCR reads anew with MiXCR; each CDR3 protein has one entry. The sample lists more than 550,000 distinct CDR3 sequences; around 11% were seen once. The sequencing used PBMCs from blood, collected on the day of vaccination. The receptor set was obtained from a man aged 50-59 years who received an inactivated influenza vaccine. Both conserved end residues are part of each CDR3. The D gene is left open where the match is weak. Expanded clones are given a class, and other clones once, few, many or no size at all.

TGTGCCAGCAGTTTAGGCCACGGCACAGATACGCAGTATTTT	CASSLGHGTDTQYF	14	.	TRBV12-3/TRBV12-4	TRBJ2-3	many
TGTGCCAGCAGCGAGGGACTAGCGGAATACAATGAGCAGTTCTTC	CASSEGLAEYNEQFF	15	TRBD2	TRBV4-2	TRBJ2-1	.
TGCGCCAGCAGCCATCTTGGGACTAGCGGGTTGTACAATGAGCAGTTCTTC	CASSHLGTSGLYNEQFF	17	TRBD2	TRBV4-3	TRBJ2-1	.
TGCGCCAGCAGCTTGGGGACAGGCTCGTACCAAGAGACCCAGTACTTC	CASSLGTGSYQETQYF	16	TRBD1	TRBV5-1	TRBJ2-5	.
TGCGCCAGCAGCTCCGGGAGCGGCTACGGCTACACCTTC	CASSSGSGYGYTF	13	.	TRBV5-1	TRBJ1-2	few
TGCGCCAGCAGCTTCCGGGACAGGGGTCGCTCGGTAGATACGCAGTATTTT	CASSFRDRGRSVDTQYF	17	TRBD1	TRBV5-1	TRBJ2-3	.
TGTGCCACGGGACTAGCGGGGGAAGAGACCCAGTACTTC	CATGLAGEETQYF	13	TRBD2	TRBV10-3	TRBJ2-5	.
TGTGCCAGCAGCCCCCGGGACGGGCTAACCTACGAGCAGTACTTC	CASSPRDGLTYEQYF	15	.	TRBV5-5	TRBJ2-7	.
TGTGCCAGCAGCTTGACAGGGTTCTCGAGAGGTTCGGATGGCTACACCTTC	CASSLTGFSRGSDGYTF	17	TRBD1	TRBV6-4	TRBJ1-2	.
TGTGCCAGCAGCTCCCTCAGTAGCACGGGGACAACGAGTAACAACTACGAGCAGTACTTC	CASSSLSSTGTTSNNYEQYF	20	.	TRBV7-6	TRBJ2-7	many
TGTGCCAGCAGTTTTAAAGGTTGGGCGAACGAGCAGTACTTC	CASSFKGWANEQYF	14	.	TRBV28	TRBJ2-7	few
TGTGCCAGCAGCCAGGATCCCTGGACAGGGTCCTACGAGCAGTACTTC	CASSQDPWTGSYEQYF	16	TRBD1	TRBV4-2	TRBJ2-7	.
TGTGCCAGCAGCCTTGATTTTAGGCCAGATACGCAGTATTTT	CASSLDFRPDTQYF	14	.	TRBV12-3/TRBV12-4	TRBJ2-3	few
TGTGCCAGCAGAGACAATGAAAAACTGTTTTTT	CASRDNEKLFF	11	.	TRBV28	TRBJ1-4	.
TGCGCCAGCAGCTTGGGGGACCGTCTTGAGGAGCAGTACTTC	CASSLGDRLEEQYF	14	.	TRBV5-1	TRBJ2-7	.
TGCAGTGCTAGAGATCAGGCGGGAGTGTTTTCCTACAATGAGCAGTTCTTC	CSARDQAGVFSYNEQFF	17	TRBD2	TRBV20-1	TRBJ2-1	few
TGTGCCACCAGCAGAGCGGGGGGGCCTCGGAATGAGCAGTTCTTC	CATSRAGGPRNEQFF	15	TRBD2	TRBV15	TRBJ2-1	few
TGTGCCAGCAGTTTACTTCTATTCGCGAACACCGGGGAGCTGTTTTTT	CASSLLLFANTGELFF	16	.	TRBV27	TRBJ2-2	many
TGTGCCGGCAGTCTCCGGGGAAACAATGAGCAGTTCTTC	CAGSLRGNNEQFF	13	.	TRBV6-6	TRBJ2-1	.
TGCAGTGCTCTCCCCAGGGCGGCCCTCTATAGCAATCAGCCCCAGCATTTT	CSALPRAALYSNQPQHF	17	.	TRBV20-1	TRBJ1-5	few
TGCAGCGCTGGAAATAGCAATCAGCCCCAGCATTTT	CSAGNSNQPQHF	12	.	TRBV29-1	TRBJ1-5	few
TGTGCCAGCATCAACCGGGACAGGACTTACAATGAGCAGTTCTTC	CASINRDRTYNEQFF	15	TRBD1	TRBV6-2/TRBV6-3	TRBJ2-1	.
TGTGCCAGCAGTCGTCGGAGCTCTGGGGCCAACGTCCTGACTTTC	CASSRRSSGANVLTF	15	.	TRBV6-2/TRBV6-3	TRBJ2-6	.
TGCGCCAGCAGCTTGGGATGGGAACAGGGAACCGAGCAGTACTTC	CASSLGWEQGTEQYF	15	.	TRBV5-1	TRBJ2-7	.
TGTGCCAGCAGTCCCAGACAAACAGGGAAAGGCATTCAGTACTTC	CASSPRQTGKGIQYF	15	.	TRBV12-3/TRBV12-4	TRBJ2-4	few
TGTGCCAGCAGCCAAGGCCGGGGCGGGGAGACCCAGTACTTC	CASSQGRGGETQYF	14	.	TRBV4-2	TRBJ2-5	few
TGCGCCAGCAGCCAGGGACAGGGGGTCTACGAGCAGTACTTC	CASSQGQGVYEQYF	14	TRBD1	TRBV5-1	TRBJ2-7	many
TGTGCCACCAGGGGACTCGGGACTAGCTTTAAGGACTACAATGAGCAGTTCTTC	CATRGLGTSFKDYNEQFF	18	TRBD2	TRBV27	TRBJ2-1	many
TGCAGTGCTAGACGTTTCGAGAGATTATCTTACGAGCAGTACTTC	CSARRFERLSYEQYF	15	.	TRBV20-1	TRBJ2-7	.
TGTGCCAGCAGTGAGTCGGGAAACACCATATATTTT	CASSESGNTIYF	12	.	TRBV2	TRBJ1-3	few
TGTGCCAGCAGCTTCGCGGGACAGCTGATCCAAGAGACCCAGTACTTC	CASSFAGQLIQETQYF	16	.	TRBV11-2	TRBJ2-5	few
TGTGCCAGCAGCTTACCAGGGCCTTCTTATGGCTACACCTTC	CASSLPGPSYGYTF	14	.	TRBV7-9	TRBJ1-2	few
TGTGCCAGCAGTTTAACAGGGACCTATGGCTACACCTTC	CASSLTGTYGYTF	13	.	TRBV12-3/TRBV12-4	TRBJ1-2	many
TGTGCCACCAGCAGAGATCAACCAGGGGCGGCGACCCAGTACTTC	CATSRDQPGAATQYF	15	.	TRBV15	TRBJ2-5	once
TGTGCCAGCAGTTTACAGGGAGGGCCCTACAATGAGCAGTTCTTC	CASSLQGGPYNEQFF	15	TRBD2	TRBV28	TRBJ2-1	.
TGTGCCAGCAGTTACTTTGGGGGAGAGACCCAGTACTTC	CASSYFGGETQYF	13	.	TRBV6-2/TRBV6-3	TRBJ2-5	.
TGTGCCAGCAGCTGGCTCGACAGGGGTCAGACTGAAGCTTTCTTT	CASSWLDRGQTEAFF	15	TRBD1	TRBV7-2	TRBJ1-1	many
TGTGCCAGCAGCCCTATTGGGGCGACAGGGAGCGGCCACGAGCAGTACTTC	CASSPIGATGSGHEQYF	17	TRBD1	TRBV6-2/TRBV6-3	TRBJ2-7	few
TGCGCCAGCAGCTTACAGACTAAGCCGGATACGCAGTATTTT	CASSLQTKPDTQYF	14	.	TRBV5-1	TRBJ2-3	.
TGTGCCATCAGCGCAGGGGATCACTATGGCTACACCTTC	CAISAGDHYGYTF	13	.	TRBV10-3	TRBJ1-2	.
TGTGCCAGCAGCGTGCCCGTTGGCAGGGGAGGTGAAAAACTGTTTTTT	CASSVPVGRGGEKLFF	16	.	TRBV7-2	TRBJ1-4	few
TGTGCCAGCTCACGTTCCGGGACAGAATTAAACCTAGCCAAAAACATTCAGTACTTC	CASSRSGTELNLAKNIQYF	19	TRBD1	TRBV18	TRBJ2-4	.
TGTGCCAGTACCCTGGGACAGGGGGCCGGCAATCAGCCCCAGCATTTT	CASTLGQGAGNQPQHF	16	TRBD1	TRBV19	TRBJ1-5	many
TGTGCCAGCAGCTTAAAGAGGGCTTGGTGGGGCAGGGGGAACAACACCGGGGAGCTGTTTTTT	CASSLKRAWWGRGNNTGELFF	21	TRBD1	TRBV7-3	TRBJ2-2	few
TGTGCCAGCAGCGGTCTCCGGGAGCTGGGTTTTCAAGAGACCCAGTACTTC	CASSGLRELGFQETQYF	17	.	TRBV28	TRBJ2-5	.
TGCAGTGCTGACCTGGTGGGACCGGACCCCAATGAGCAGTTCTTC	CSADLVGPDPNEQFF	15	.	TRBV20-1	TRBJ2-1	few
TGTGCCAGCAGCCGACTAGCGGGGTTAAGTAATGAGCAGTTCTTC	CASSRLAGLSNEQFF	15	TRBD2	TRBV7-9	TRBJ2-1	few
TGCAGTGCTAATTACCAGGACAATGAGCAGTTCTTC	CSANYQDNEQFF	12	.	TRBV20-1	TRBJ2-1	many
TGTGCCAGCAGCTCAAGAACAGGGGGCATCTACAATGAGCAGTTCTTC	CASSSRTGGIYNEQFF	16	TRBD1	TRBV7-2	TRBJ2-1	.
TGTGCCACCAGTGATATAGGGCGGAAAGATACGCAGTATTTT	CATSDIGRKDTQYF	14	.	TRBV24-1	TRBJ2-3	.
TGTGCCAGCAGCATCCGAACACTAGACTATGGCTACACCTTC	CASSIRTLDYGYTF	14	.	TRBV9	TRBJ1-2	.
TGTGCCAGCAGTCACGACGACAGGGTACCCAGCTCCTACAATGAGCAGTTCTTC	CASSHDDRVPSSYNEQFF	18	TRBD1	TRBV12-3/TRBV12-4	TRBJ2-1	few
TGTGCCATCAGTGATCCCCGGATCATGAACACTGAAGCTTTCTTT	CAISDPRIMNTEAFF	15	.	TRBV10-3	TRBJ1-1	few
TGTGCCAGCAGCGTAGTATCCGGGGCCAGAGGGCATGAGCAGTTCTTC	CASSVVSGARGHEQFF	16	.	TRBV9	TRBJ2-1	few
TGTGCCAGCAGCTTGGACGGGACAGATCGGTCTGAAGCTTTCTTT	CASSLDGTDRSEAFF	15	TRBD1	TRBV7-6	TRBJ1-1	.